Shown below are 26 T cell receptor beta chains from a single sample sequenced in a study of cytomegalovirus exposure and HLA in healthy donors. Primers included in the PCR were 60 Vbeta and 13 Jbeta primers. The assay was immunoSEQ multiplex PCR, and TCRdb's table has in-frame clones only and misses some. Recorded here are 35,000 to 45,000 clones; the top ten clones represent roughly 6.4%. The specimen sequenced was PBMCs. The receptors originated from a human donor in good health.

The V call is TRBV5-6, the J call TRBJ2-7, with D possibly being TRBD2 (5 bases). Germline V gene sequence: CDR1 SGHDT, CDR2 YYEEEE. This CDR3 comprises 14 residues. The V end lost 0 bases, the J end lost 2 bases, and 9 bases lay between the germline ends. CDR3 region: CASSLAGNAYEQYF. The CDR3 nucleotides read TGTGCCAGCAGCTTGGCGGGGAACGCCTACGAGCAGTACTTC.

The J gene is TRBJ1-2, the V gene TRBV2; tentative D call: TRBD1 (5 bases). CDR3 size: 13 residues. Trimming pared 2 bases from V and 10 bases from J, leaving 14 bases between. CDR1 is SNHLY and CDR2 is FYNNEI in the germline V gene. Written as DNA, the CDR3 is TGTGCCAGCAGTGAAAACAGGCCAAGATACTACACCTTC. This gives the protein CASSENRPRYYTF.

The chain has TRBV19 and TRBJ2-3; 7 bases line up with TRBD1. Losses at the gene ends were 7 bases for V and 3 bases for J; bases not matched to a gene: 10. The germline CDR1 and CDR2 sequences are LNHDA and SQIVND (reference sequence). The CDR3 spans 15 residues. The CDR3 protein is CASIEDRAETDTQYF. The CDR3 region has the DNA TGTGCCAGTATTGAAGACAGGGCTGAGACAGATACGCAGTATTTT.

V gene TRBV7-3 combines with J gene TRBJ2-1; 7 bases map to TRBD1. The CDR3 length is 15 residues. Trimming cost V 4 bases and J 6 bases; bases outside gene matches: 9. Germline V CDR1 and CDR2: SGHTA, FQGTGA. For the CDR3, the DNA is TGTGCCAGCAGCTCGGGACAGAGAAGTTCCAATGAGCAGTTCTTC. Translating it yields CASSSGQRSSNEQFF.

The rearrangement links TRBV6-1 to TRBJ1-1, with D possibly matching TRBD1 (5 bases). Trimming removed 5 bases from V and 7 bases from J, with 14 bases in between. The germline CDR1 and CDR2 sequences are MNHNS and SASEGT. The CDR3 loop spans 13 amino acids. The CDR3 region is CASSYGGEGEAFF. CDR3 DNA: TGTGCCAGCAGTTATGGAGGGGAGGGTGAAGCTTTCTTT.

Concerning this clone itself: The sample carries other DNA sequences with the same CDR3. This chain uses TRBV13 with TRBJ2-6; D not resolved. CDR3 length equals 15 residues. Germline CDR1 and CDR2: PRHDT and FYEKMQ (reference sequence). V was cut by 2 bases and J by 0 bases, with 5 bases left in between. The chain's CDR3 is CASSLQASGANVLTF. CDR3 coding DNA: TGTGCCAGCAGCTTACAAGCCTCTGGGGCCAACGTCCTGACTTTC.

The chain joins TRBV19 to TRBJ2-7; D may be TRBD1 (6 bases). The CDR3 has 13 residues. Trimming cost V 3 bases and J 2 bases, with 8 bases left between them. CDR1 and CDR2 (germline): LNHDA, SQIVND (reference sequence). The CDR3 nucleotides are TGTGCCAGTAGTATGGACAGAGCCTACGAGCAGTACTTC. Translating gives CASSMDRAYEQYF. Together with reference TRBV19 and TRBJ2-7, the CDR3 gives the full variable domain: DGGITQSPKYLFRKEGQNVTLSCEQNLNHDAMYWYRQDPGQGLRLIYYSQIVNDFQKGDIAEGYSVSREKKESFPLTVTSAQKNPTAFYLCASSMDRAYEQYFGPGTRLTVT.

The genes are TRBV30 and TRBJ2-7; weak D call: TRBD2 (7 bases). Trimming cost V 2 bases and J 4 bases, with 9 bases left between them. Germline CDR1 is GTSNPN and CDR2 is SVGIG (reference sequence). This CDR3 has 12 amino acids. The CDR3 nucleotides are TGTGCCTGGAGTAGGGGGGGTTACGAGCAGTACTTC. Its protein is CAWSRGGYEQYF.

The rearrangement uses TRBV6-6 and TRBJ1-1, with D perhaps matching TRBD1 (5 bases). The CDR3 consists of 15 residues. The germline CDR1 and CDR2 sequences are MNHNY and SVGAGI (reference sequence). V lost 0 bases and J lost 1, with 9 bases in between. CDR3 DNA sequence: TGTGCCAGCAGTTACTCGGAAAGGGGGAACACTGAAGCTTTCTTT. This codes for CASSYSERGNTEAFF.

This sequence joins TRBV30 and TRBJ1-2; D perhaps matches TRBD1 (5 bases). Germline V lookup: CDR1 GTSNPN, CDR2 SVGIG (reference sequence). The germline V and J ends were trimmed by 0 bases and 8 bases, with 13 bases remaining between them. The CDR3 is 13 amino acids. Here the CDR3 DNA reads TGTGCCTGGAGTGTACAAGGAGGGGTCGGCTACACCTTC. Protein product: CAWSVQGGVGYTF.

About this clone: In the same sample, other DNA sequences code for this CDR3. The chain is built from TRBV5-6 and TRBJ1-5, with 8 bases identical to TRBD1. The CDR3 loop spans 18 amino acids. Germline V gene data show CDR1 as SGHDT and CDR2 as YYEEEE. Trimming removed 4 bases from V and 0 bases from J; junction bases left unmatched: 12. DNA for the CDR3: TGTGCCAGCAGCCGATCTCAGGGGGCAGTCAATAGCAATCAGCCCCAGCATTTT. Residues: CASSRSQGAVNSNQPQHF. Filled out from reference TRBV5-6 and TRBJ1-5, the complete variable domain reads DAGVTQSPTHLIKTRGQQVTLRCSPKSGHDTVSWYQQALGQGPQFIFQYYEEEERQRGNFPDRFSGHQFPNYSSELNVNALLLGDSALYLCASSRSQGAVNSNQPQHFGDGTRLSIL.

The chain employs TRBV11-2 and TRBJ2-2; TRBD1 might be the D (5 bases). This CDR3 has 15 amino acids. With 5 bases removed from V and 0 bases from J, the gap between germline ends came to 10 bases. Germline V gene lookup returns CDR1 SGHAT and CDR2 FQNNGV. The CDR3 protein is CASSVGASNTGELFF. CDR3 DNA sequence: TGTGCCAGCAGCGTTGGGGCCTCGAACACCGGGGAGCTGTTTTTT.

This rearrangement joins TRBV9 to TRBJ2-3; D not resolved. Between the trimmed V and J ends, which lost 0 bases and 6 bases, there was a span of 11 bases. Germline CDR1 SGDLS, CDR2 YYNGEE. This CDR3 spans 14 amino acids. The CDR3 bases are TGTGCCAGCAGCGTAGTGGGCCAGGCGGATACGCAGTATTTT. Encoded protein: CASSVVGQADTQYF.

The chain recombines TRBV7-2 with TRBJ2-3, with D possibly TRBD2 on 5 matching bases. Germline-derived CDR1 and CDR2 are SGHTA and FQGNSA. This CDR3 region has 15 residues. V was cut by 1 base and J by 8 bases, with 16 bases left in between. CDR3 region: CASSLDGSAVATQYF. CDR3 bases: TGTGCCAGCAGCTTAGATGGTAGCGCAGTCGCTACGCAGTATTTT.

The rearrangement joins TRBV18 to TRBJ2-7, with 9 positions matching TRBD1. The length of the CDR3 is 15 residues. In germline, CDR1 is KGHSH, CDR2 LQKENI. V shed 3 bases, J shed 6 bases, and the junction held 9 bases outside the gene matches. The CDR3 spells CASSPPGTGQREQYF. CDR3 coding DNA: TGTGCCAGCTCACCCCCCGGGACAGGGCAACGCGAGCAGTACTTC.

The rearrangement links TRBV25-1 to TRBJ1-5; possibly TRBD1 for D (5 bases). There are 14 residues in the CDR3. The germline gives CDR1 MGHDK, CDR2 SYGVNS. V dropped 8 bases and J dropped 1 base, with 12 bases sitting between them. The DNA for the CDR3 is TGTGCCAGCTCCCGTGGGGCGAGCAATCAGCCCCAGCATTTT. Amino acid sequence: CASSRGASNQPQHF.

V usage is TRBV30 and J usage is TRBJ1-2, with 11 bases matching TRBD1. Germline-derived CDR1 and CDR2 are GTSNPN and SVGIG (reference sequence). The V segment lost 4 bases and the J segment 8 bases; nucleotides outside the gene matches: 15. There are 16 residues in the CDR3. CDR3 region: CAWILPHLGQGEGYTF. CDR3 nucleotide sequence: TGTGCCTGGATCCTTCCCCACCTGGGACAGGGGGAAGGCTACACCTTC.

The chain joins TRBV2 to TRBJ2-7, with 14 positions matching TRBD2. Germline CDR1 and CDR2: SNHLY and FYNNEI. This CDR3 has 17 amino acids. J gave up 2 bases and V 6 bases, and 9 bases lay outside the gene matches. CDR3 nucleotide sequence: TGTGCCAGCAGGAAGGGGACTAGCGGGGGTCGAACCTACGAGCAGTACTTC. Translation gives CASRKGTSGGRTYEQYF.

Concerning this clone itself: One junction end does not reproduce the germline sequence, and a read error may be involved. This chain joins TRBV5-4 and TRBJ1-2; D is perhaps TRBD1 (5 bases). This CDR3 has 15 amino acids. Germline assignment: CDR1 SGHNT and CDR2 YYREEE (reference sequence). CDR3 sequence reads: CASSPGGTGTYGYSF. CDR3 in DNA: TGTGCCAGCAGCCCGGGAGGAACGGGGACCTATGGCTACTCCTTC. Full variable domain (remainder filled in from reference TRBV5-4 and TRBJ1-2): ETGVTQSPTHLIKTRGQQVTLRCSSQSGHNTVSWYQQALGQGPQFIFQYYREEENGRGNFPPRFSGLQFPNYSSELNVNALELDDSALYLCASSPGGTGTYGYSFGSGTRLTVV.

The chain combines TRBV5-6 with TRBJ1-6; 8 bases match TRBD1. Germline-derived CDR1 and CDR2 are SGHDT and YYEEEE. The length of the CDR3 is 15 residues. J was trimmed by 6 bases and V by 0 bases; bases with no gene match: 2. CDR3 loop: CASSLGTGTNSPLHF. DNA of the CDR3: TGTGCCAGCAGCTTGGGGACAGGGACTAATTCACCCCTCCACTTT.

The V call is TRBV19, the J call TRBJ2-3, with D possibly TRBD1 on 6 matching bases. Trimming removed 7 bases from V and 3 bases from J, with 14 bases in between. CDR1 and CDR2 (germline): LNHDA, SQIVND (reference sequence). The CDR3 spans 14 residues. The CDR3 coding sequence is TGTGCCAGTATGACCAGGGGTGCAACAGATACGCAGTATTTT. Its protein is CASMTRGATDTQYF. The full variable domain, in which reference TRBV19 and TRBJ2-3 provide the parts outside the CDR3, is DGGITQSPKYLFRKEGQNVTLSCEQNLNHDAMYWYRQDPGQGLRLIYYSQIVNDFQKGDIAEGYSVSREKKESFPLTVTSAQKNPTAFYLCASMTRGATDTQYFGPGTRLTVL.

V is TRBV5-1 and J is TRBJ1-3, with D maybe TRBD1 (5 bases). Trimming removed 0 bases from V and 0 bases from J, with 10 bases in between. Per the germline V gene, CDR1 is SGHRS and CDR2 is YFSETQ. The CDR3 has 16 amino acids. The CDR3 spells CASSLEGRHSGNTIYF. In nucleotides, the CDR3 is TGCGCCAGCAGCTTGGAGGGGCGGCACTCTGGAAACACCATATATTTT. The whole variable domain, filled in from reference TRBV5-1 and TRBJ1-3, reads KAGVTQTPRYLIKTRGQQVTLSCSPISGHRSVSWYQQTPGQGLQFLFEYFSETQRNKGNFPGRFSGRQFSNSRSEMNVSTLELGDSALYLCASSLEGRHSGNTIYFGEGSWLTVV.

The chain combines TRBV19 with TRBJ2-1; TRBD1 aligns across 8 bases. Germline trimming cut 5 bases from V and 6 bases from J; bases unmatched to any gene: 9. There are 15 residues in the CDR3. The germline V gene has CDR1 LNHDA and CDR2 SQIVND (reference sequence). CDR3 in DNA: TGTGCCAGTAGTGAGGGCACAGGGGGTTTCAATGAGCAGTTCTTC. It codes for CASSEGTGGFNEQFF.

The chain is built from TRBV6-1 and TRBJ1-2; no clear D. The V and J ends lost 5 bases and 6 bases respectively, with 13 bases between them. There are 13 residues in the CDR3. Per germline, CDR1 MNHNS and CDR2 SASEGT. The chain's CDR3 is CASSSRFWDGYTF. The CDR3 DNA reads as TGTGCCAGCAGTAGCAGGTTTTGGGATGGCTACACCTTC.

The chain joins TRBV25-1 to TRBJ2-3; D uncertain. Germline V gene lookup returns CDR1 MGHDK and CDR2 SYGVNS. This CDR3 has 12 residues. V was pared by 6 bases and J by 2 bases, with 6 bases between. The CDR3, as DNA: TGTGCCAGCAGGGGCTACACAGATACGCAGTATTTT. It is translated as CASRGYTDTQYF.

Its frequency marks this clone as medium-sized. V is TRBV6-4 and J is TRBJ2-7, with 8 bases identical to TRBD1. This CDR3 is 15 amino acids long. V dropped 5 bases and J dropped 7; count of bases not matched to a gene: 13. Germline CDR1 and CDR2: MRHNA and SNTAGT. This chain's CDR3 is CASSKTGDGIDEQYF. Written as DNA, the CDR3 is TGTGCCAGCAGTAAGACAGGGGATGGGATAGATGAGCAGTACTTC.